This T cell receptor beta chain was sequenced during a study of shared clonotypes between healthy human individuals. Study-level points and caveats: Some clonotypes were shared by all four sorted-subset donors, while others were not shared. The non-shared ones had lower generation probabilities than the shared ones. Naive subsets tended to show greater estimated richness than memory subsets. Of the naive CD4 clonotypes, around 4.9% were shared across a few donors.

Concerning this clone itself: Its target is not known.

The V gene end was trimmed by 6 bases and the J gene end by 4 bases; junction bases not matched to a gene: 2. The CDR3 is made up of 14 amino acids. Per germline, CDR1 MNHEY and CDR2 SMNVEV (reference sequence). Naive CD8 cells lacked CD45RO and underwent positive selection for CCR7, leaving out terminally differentiated effector memory CD45RA+ cells. Profiling relied on immunoSEQ multiplex PCR, and the TCRdb table lists in-frame clones only, not all of them. This sample yields 700,000 to 950,000 clones, of which around 96% are seen a single time; roughly 0.23% belongs to the top ten. This receptor was identified in a young man in good health. The chain couples TRBV27 to TRBJ2-3; 12 bases are a match to TRBD2. What was sequenced was naive CD8+ T cells sorted from blood. This CDR3 reads CASRTSGSPDTQYF. CDR3 in DNA: TGTGCCAGCAGGACTAGCGGGAGCCCAGATACGCAGTATTTT.